A selection of T cell receptor beta chains follows, all from one sample in a study of blood T cells in healthy people across ages. TCRdb fed the 5' RACE reads into MiXCR, producing one record per CDR3 protein. The sample shows 540,000 or so distinct CDR3 sequences, approximately 25% of them seen only once. The same specimen was also included in a second study, on T cells of mothers and their children.

The sample comprised blood. The receptors here all came from a boy between 10 and 17 years old in good health. The CDR3 runs from the conserved cysteine through the conserved F or W. The order of the fields is D gene, clone size, V gene, J gene, CDR3 protein, CDR3 DNA. The D gene is left open where the match is weak. A clone size is listed for some rows: how often the clone was seen (once, few, many), or a class if it is expanded.

>NA|NA|TRBV29-1|TRBJ1-1
CSVERYTEAFF
TGCAGCGTTGAAAGGTACACTGAAGCTTTCTTT
>TRBD1|few|TRBV3-1|TRBJ2-6
CASEPGQGPGANVLTF
TGTGCCAGCGAACCGGGACAGGGACCCGGGGCCAACGTCCTGACTTTC
>TRBD1|NA|TRBV6-2/TRBV6-3|TRBJ1-4
CASSSTGTGERKLFF
TGTGCCAGCAGTTCGACCGGGACAGGGGAACGAAAACTGTTTTTT
>NA|NA|TRBV7-2|TRBJ2-7
CASSLAPLSYEQYF
TGTGCCAGCAGCTTAGCTCCACTCTCCTACGAGCAGTACTTC
>NA|NA|TRBV4-2|TRBJ1-5
CASSQDSSPSNQPQHF
TGTGCCAGCAGCCAAGATTCCTCACCTAGCAATCAGCCCCAGCATTTT
>NA|many|TRBV2|TRBJ2-5
CASGTDFPQETQYF
TGTGCCAGCGGCACGGACTTCCCTCAAGAGACCCAGTACTTC
>NA|few|TRBV9|TRBJ2-6
CASSAPPTGANVLTF
TGTGCCAGCAGCGCCCCTCCGACCGGGGCCAACGTCCTGACTTTC
>TRBD2|many|TRBV11-2|TRBJ2-1
CASSLSGGRARDEQFF
TGTGCCAGCAGCTTATCTGGCGGGAGGGCCCGGGATGAGCAGTTCTTC
>NA|few|TRBV28|TRBJ2-5
CASKHWGEETQYF
TGTGCCAGCAAACATTGGGGGGAAGAGACCCAGTACTTC
>NA|NA|TRBV2|TRBJ2-7
CASSGRQVSYEQYF
TGTGCCAGCAGTGGTCGACAGGTCTCCTACGAGCAGTACTTC
>NA|many|TRBV5-6|TRBJ2-1
CASSLWHNEQFF
TGTGCCAGCAGCTTGTGGCACAATGAGCAGTTCTTC
>NA|NA|TRBV20-1|TRBJ1-4
CSARDGGSTNEKLFF
TGCAGTGCTAGAGATGGGGGATCAACTAATGAAAAACTGTTTTTT
>TRBD1|NA|TRBV10-3|TRBJ1-5
CAHGQGDQPQHF
TGTGCCCATGGACAGGGTGATCAGCCCCAGCATTTT
>TRBD2|NA|TRBV29-1|TRBJ2-1
CSVEGLGGGPYNEQFF
TGCAGCGTTGAAGGACTGGGCGGGGGACCTTACAATGAGCAGTTCTTC
>TRBD1|few|TRBV7-2|TRBJ1-6
CASSPRTGRNSPLHF
TGTGCCAGCAGCCCTAGGACAGGGAGAAATTCACCCCTCCACTTT
>TRBD1|NA|TRBV14|TRBJ1-2
CASSQRTEDRVLSLYNYGYTF
TGTGCCAGCAGCCAAAGGACTGAAGACAGGGTTCTTAGTCTCTATAACTATGGCTACACCTTC
>NA|few|TRBV20-1|TRBJ2-7
CSARDPRGGSYEQYF
TGCAGTGCTAGAGATCCGCGAGGGGGGTCCTACGAGCAGTACTTC
>NA|few|TRBV10-3|TRBJ1-5
CAISEPPRGPNQPQHF
TGTGCCATCAGTGAGCCCCCCAGGGGCCCCAATCAGCCCCAGCATTTT
>NA|many|TRBV3-1|TRBJ2-7
CASSQVSYEQYF
TGTGCCAGCAGCCAAGTCTCCTACGAGCAGTACTTC
>TRBD1|NA|TRBV9|TRBJ2-5
CASSVVVGQQETQYF
TGTGCCAGCAGCGTAGTGGTGGGACAGCAAGAGACCCAGTACTTC
>TRBD1|few|TRBV7-8|TRBJ2-7
CASSLGARGTGSYEQYF
TGTGCCAGCAGCTTAGGGGCCAGGGGGACAGGCTCCTACGAGCAGTACTTC
>TRBD1|few|TRBV3-1|TRBJ2-7
CASSRQGIYEQYF
TGTGCCAGCAGCCGACAGGGGATCTACGAGCAGTACTTC
>TRBD1|NA|TRBV28|TRBJ2-5
CASSWDREGYQETQYF
TGTGCCAGCAGTTGGGACAGGGAGGGTTACCAAGAGACCCAGTACTTC
>NA|many|TRBV7-2|TRBJ1-2
CASSPTPPGSDYGYTF
TGTGCCAGCAGCCCCACCCCACCGGGAAGTGACTATGGCTACACCTTC
>NA|few|TRBV10-3|TRBJ2-5
CAIRPAGQETQYF
TGTGCCATCAGACCCGCAGGACAAGAGACCCAGTACTTC
>NA|NA|TRBV4-2|TRBJ2-7
CASSQAGTYSYEQYF
TGTGCCAGCAGCCAGGCCGGGACTTACTCCTACGAGCAGTACTTC
>NA|few|TRBV7-8|TRBJ2-2
CASSLVPGTGELFF
TGTGCCAGCAGCTTAGTGCCAGGGACCGGGGAGCTGTTTTTT
>TRBD1|few|TRBV6-1|TRBJ1-3
CASSLSTTGAGNTIYF
TGTGCCAGCAGCCTCTCAACAACAGGGGCTGGAAACACCATATATTTT
>NA|NA|TRBV7-3|TRBJ1-2
CASSPGGSYGYTF
TGTGCCAGCAGCCCGGGGGGTAGCTATGGCTACACCTTC
>NA|NA|TRBV12-3/TRBV12-4|TRBJ2-7
CASSLGYGLEQYF
TGTGCCAGCAGTTTAGGATATGGGTTGGAGCAGTACTTC
>NA|NA|TRBV19|TRBJ2-5
CASSIQNQETQYF
TGTGCCAGTAGTATCCAAAACCAAGAGACCCAGTACTTC
>NA|few|TRBV12-3/TRBV12-4|TRBJ2-3
CASTEQVGTDTQYF
TGTGCCAGCACCGAACAAGTCGGCACAGATACGCAGTATTTT
>NA|NA|TRBV20-1|TRBJ1-4
CSARDLGGTNEKLFF
TGCAGTGCTAGAGATCTGGGGGGCACTAATGAAAAACTGTTTTTT
>TRBD1|NA|TRBV6-5|TRBJ1-1
CASRSFDRVDTEAFF
TGTGCCAGCAGATCCTTTGACAGGGTGGACACTGAAGCTTTCTTT
>TRBD2|few|TRBV7-9|TRBJ2-5
CASSFEEGLAGPAGETQYF
TGTGCCAGCAGCTTTGAAGAGGGACTAGCGGGTCCTGCTGGGGAGACCCAGTACTTC
>TRBD1|NA|TRBV20-1|TRBJ1-4
CSAHSRTGGEKLFF
TGCAGTGCTCATTCCAGGACAGGTGGTGAAAAACTGTTTTTT
>TRBD2|NA|TRBV4-3|TRBJ2-7
CASSQGGLAEDEQYF
TGCGCCAGCAGCCAAGGGGGACTAGCGGAAGACGAGCAGTACTTC
>TRBD1|NA|TRBV20-1|TRBJ1-2
CSAAGTGINYGYTF
TGCAGTGCCGCCGGGACAGGGATCAACTATGGCTACACCTTC
>NA|NA|TRBV6-6|TRBJ2-5
CASTPEAGETQYF
TGTGCCAGCACCCCAGAGGCGGGGGAGACCCAGTACTTC
>NA|many|TRBV5-1|TRBJ2-2
CASSLSANTGELFF
TGCGCCAGCAGCTTAAGCGCGAACACCGGGGAGCTGTTTTTT
>NA|few|TRBV6-5|TRBJ2-1
CASSYAGFSYNEQFF
TGTGCCAGCAGTTACGCGGGATTCTCCTACAATGAGCAGTTCTTC
>TRBD2|NA|TRBV7-2|TRBJ2-3
CASTSGGRIADTQYF
TGTGCCAGCACCAGTGGCGGGAGAATCGCAGATACGCAGTATTTT
>NA|few|TRBV2|TRBJ2-1
CASTLGTRDYNEQFF
TGTGCCAGCACCCTTGGGACCAGGGACTACAATGAGCAGTTCTTC
>NA|NA|TRBV27|TRBJ2-1
CASSLLVGGLDEQFF
TGTGCCAGCAGTTTATTGGTGGGGGGGCTCGATGAGCAGTTCTTC
>NA|NA|TRBV7-9|TRBJ2-5
CASSLLPPGYQETQYF
TGTGCCAGCAGCTTACTCCCGCCAGGCTACCAAGAGACCCAGTACTTC
>TRBD2|few|TRBV7-9|TRBJ2-5
CASSAWEGLYQETQYF
TGTGCCAGCAGCGCCTGGGAGGGGTTGTACCAAGAGACCCAGTACTTC
>NA|few|TRBV6-2/TRBV6-3|TRBJ2-5
CASSYLDNQETQYF
TGTGCCAGCAGTTACTTGGACAACCAAGAGACCCAGTACTTC
>TRBD2|NA|TRBV20-1|TRBJ2-1
CSAPRGGIPSSYNEQFF
TGCAGTGCTCCCCGGGGGGGCATACCGAGCTCCTACAATGAGCAGTTCTTC
>NA|NA|TRBV20-1|TRBJ2-2
CSARDSEGAANTGELFF
TGCAGTGCTAGAGATTCGGAGGGGGCCGCGAACACCGGGGAGCTGTTTTTT
>TRBD2|NA|TRBV4-3|TRBJ2-2
CASSQLSGGPTEELFF
TGCGCCAGCAGCCAGCTTAGCGGGGGACCGACCGAGGAGCTGTTTTTT
>NA|few|TRBV4-1|TRBJ2-2
CASSQEGTARTGELFF
TGCGCCAGCAGCCAGGAAGGGACGGCTAGGACCGGGGAGCTGTTTTTT
>NA|NA|TRBV20-1|TRBJ2-1
CSARDIVSDGGVIYNEQFF
TGCAGTGCTAGAGACATTGTGAGTGACGGCGGGGTGATTTACAATGAGCAGTTCTTC